One and the same sample provided the 19 T cell receptor beta chains below, sequenced in a study of blood T cell repertoires in COVID-19. Here immunoSEQ multiplex PCR was the method, and the copy in TCRdb shows in-frame clones only, minus some. The sample gives around 180,000 clones, roughly 81% of which show up once; approximately 12% is in the top ten. Sequences were obtained from peripheral blood. These receptors were obtained from a woman over 75 with COVID-19, enrolled during active disease.

The chain uses TRBV4-1 and TRBJ2-3; D is perhaps TRBD1 (5 bases). CDR1 and CDR2 from the germline V gene are MGHRA and YSYEKL. The CDR3 consists of 13 residues. The V gene lost 8 bases and the J gene lost 4 bases, with 13 bases spanning the gap. The CDR3 DNA sequence: TGCGCCAGCGGCAGGGAAGTCGCAGATACGCAGTATTTT. Residues: CASGREVADTQYF.

V gene TRBV6-5 combines with J gene TRBJ1-3; D remains ambiguous. V lost 5 bases and J lost 0, with 11 bases in between. The length of the CDR3 is 15 residues. Germline CDR1 reads MNHEY; CDR2 reads SVGAGI. CDR3 region: CASSPVRYSGNTIYF. The CDR3 DNA reads as TGTGCCAGCAGTCCCGTACGCTACTCTGGAAACACCATATATTTT.

The chain uses TRBV7-3 and TRBJ2-3, with D perhaps matching TRBD2 (5 bases). V shed 1 base and J shed 7 bases, with 12 bases lying between them. There are 14 residues in the CDR3. The V gene's germline CDR1 is SGHTA and CDR2 FQGTGA. The CDR3: CASSLMATTNTQYF. The CDR3 DNA follows: TGTGCCAGCAGCTTAATGGCGACTACAAATACGCAGTATTTT.

This sequence joins TRBV7-8 and TRBJ2-3; 7 nucleotides match TRBD2. Germline CDR1 SGHVS, CDR2 FQNEAQ. CDR3 length: 16 residues. The ends lost 5 bases at V and 2 bases at J; junction bases unmatched: 10. The CDR3 nucleotides are TGTGCCAGCAGCCTACGTGGGGGGGAGACCACAGATACGCAGTATTTT. Translated: CASSLRGGETTDTQYF.

The J gene is TRBJ2-2, the V gene TRBV5-1; D may be TRBD1 (6 bases). The CDR3 consists of 15 residues. V gave up 5 bases and J gave up 7 bases, with 18 bases separating them. CDR1 and CDR2 (germline): SGHRS, YFSETQ. This CDR3 is CASSSRQAGDGELFF. The CDR3 DNA is TGCGCCAGCAGTAGTCGACAGGCAGGGGACGGGGAGCTGTTTTTT.

This clone was picked up a small number of times. The V gene is TRBV5-1, the J gene TRBJ2-7; D not resolved. Germline lookup yields CDR1 SGHRS and CDR2 YFSETQ. Trimming took off 0 bases at V and 3 bases at J, with 16 bases between the two ends. The length of the CDR3 is 16 residues. The chain's CDR3 is CASSLDAVSSSYEQYF. The CDR3 DNA reads TGCGCCAGCAGCTTGGACGCGGTCTCCAGCAGCTACGAGCAGTACTTC.

The chain links TRBV9 to TRBJ2-7, with D maybe TRBD1 (6 bases). Germline CDR1 reads SGDLS; CDR2 reads YYNGEE. The CDR3 extends over 14 amino acids. V was cut by 2 bases and J by 1 base, with 10 bases left in between. The CDR3 DNA follows: TGTGCCAGCAGCGTCCAAGGGGGATCCTACGAGCAGTACTTC. Amino acid sequence: CASSVQGGSYEQYF. Filled out from reference TRBV9 and TRBJ2-7, the complete variable domain reads DSGVTQTPKHLITATGQRVTLRCSPRSGDLSVYWYQQSLDQGLQFLIQYYNGEERAKGNILERFSAQQFPDLHSELNLSSLELGDSALYFCASSVQGGSYEQYFGPGTRLTVT.

The chain combines TRBV12-3 or TRBV12-4 with TRBJ1-3, with D possibly matching TRBD1 (5 bases). V shed 5 bases and J shed 8 bases, with 10 bases lying between them. The CDR3 runs to 12 residues. The CDR3 loop is CASSPQGYTIYF. The CDR3 DNA sequence: TGTGCCAGCAGTCCTCAGGGATACACCATATATTTT.

The chain recombines TRBV7-9 with TRBJ1-6, with 9 bases fitting TRBD1. This CDR3 comprises 15 residues. V dropped 1 base and J dropped 11; count of bases not matched to a gene: 6. Germline assignment: CDR1 SEHNR and CDR2 FQNEAQ (reference sequence). The CDR3 DNA is TGTGCCAGCAGCTTAGGGACAGGGGTATCGACACCCCTCCACTTT. Its translation is CASSLGTGVSTPLHF. Variable domain in full (rest from reference TRBV7-9 and TRBJ1-6): DTGVSQNPRHKITKRGQNVTFRCDPISEHNRLYWYRQTLGQGPEFLTYFQNEAQLEKSRLLSDRFSAERPKGSFSTLEIQRTEQGDSAMYLCASSLGTGVSTPLHFGNGTRLTVT.

The CDR3 is CASSHTGTALQKLFF. Written as DNA, the CDR3 is TGCGCCAGCAGTCACACCGGGACAGCCCTTCAAAAACTGTTTTTT. The chain employs TRBV23-1 and TRBJ1-4; TRBD1 matches 7 bases. TRBV23-1 is known as an ORF, though its function is uncertain. The junction had 10 bases not matched to a gene; V was cut back by 3 bases and J by 9 bases. This CDR3 comprises 15 residues.

In its sample, this clone was seen a few times. The rearrangement joins TRBV4-1 to TRBJ2-5; TRBD2 matches at 7 bases. The V gene's germline CDR1 is MGHRA and CDR2 YSYEKL. J was trimmed by 5 bases and V by 0 bases; bases with no gene match: 15. The CDR3 has 18 amino acids. The CDR3 coding sequence is TGCGCCAGCAGCCAAGATCGTGTGGGAGGGAGGGCCGGTGAGACCCAGTACTTC. This encodes CASSQDRVGGRAGETQYF.

This sequence joins TRBV6-1 and TRBJ1-1; maybe TRBD1 (5 bases). This CDR3 spans 13 amino acids. V was cut by 0 bases and J by 10 bases, with 12 bases left in between. The germline CDR1 and CDR2 sequences are MNHNS and SASEGT. The CDR3 nucleotides are TGTGCCAGCAGTGAAGCGAATGGGCAGGGAGCTTTCTTT. Translated, it gives CASSEANGQGAFF.

The sample holds one count of this clone. The CDR3 sequence: CASSRGLAREAFF. CDR3 coding DNA: TGTGCCAGCAGCCGGGGACTTGCCCGTGAAGCTTTCTTT. This chain connects TRBV4-2 to TRBJ1-1, with D perhaps TRBD1 (5 bases). The germline V gene has CDR1 LGHNA and CDR2 YNFKEQ. The germline V and J ends were trimmed by 4 bases and 7 bases, with 13 bases remaining between them. The CDR3 extends over 13 amino acids.

V gene TRBV5-5 combines with J gene TRBJ1-6, with 9 bases matching TRBD1. This CDR3 spans 19 amino acids. The germline V gene encodes CDR1 SGHKS and CDR2 YYEKEE (reference sequence). V trimming: 4 bases; J trimming: 7 bases; junction bases outside the gene matches: 18. DNA of the CDR3: TGTGCCAGCAGCGTAATACCAACGGGACAGGGAGCGAACAATTCACCCCTCCACTTT. Its translation is CASSVIPTGQGANNSPLHF.

This chain joins TRBV5-1 and TRBJ2-1; TRBD1 matches at 9 bases. The CDR3 consists of 17 residues. CDR1 and CDR2 (germline): SGHRS, YFSETQ. V trimming: 3 bases; J trimming: 8 bases; junction bases outside the gene matches: 15. CDR3 sequence: CASSSGTGYRVGYEQFF. CDR3 nucleotide sequence: TGCGCCAGCAGCTCCGGGACAGGGTACCGGGTCGGCTATGAGCAGTTCTTC.

This chain uses TRBV15 with TRBJ1-1; 8 bases are a match to TRBD1. Germline CDR1 is LNHNV and CDR2 is YYDKDF (reference sequence). The J segment lost 1 base and the V segment lost 4 bases, leaving 14 bases of the junction unmatched. This CDR3 has 18 residues. The CDR3, as DNA: TGTGCCACCAGCAATCCTCCGACATTTCAGGGGGCGAACACTGAAGCTTTCTTT. It specifies CATSNPPTFQGANTEAFF.

This chain uses TRBV19 with TRBJ1-5; 9 bases align to TRBD1. Germline V gene sequence: CDR1 LNHDA, CDR2 SQIVND (reference sequence). This CDR3 has 13 amino acids. Germline trimming cut 9 bases from V and 2 bases from J; bases unmatched to any gene: 2. The CDR3, as DNA: TGTGCCAGCCGGGACAGGGGCAATCAGCCCCAGCATTTT. It encodes CASRDRGNQPQHF.

The genes are TRBV10-3 and TRBJ1-1; perhaps TRBD1 as D (5 bases). Germline CDR1 ENHRY, CDR2 SYGVKD. V lost 1 base, J lost 4 bases, and 7 bases lay in between. The length of the CDR3 is 13 residues. In DNA form, the CDR3 reads TGTGCCATCAGTGAGTTAAGGGGCACTGAAGCTTTCTTT. This sequence encodes CAISELRGTEAFF.

This clone was detected only a few times. The V and J genes are TRBV9 and TRBJ2-1; TRBD2 is a possible D gene (6 bases). CDR3 length equals 13 residues. Trimming pared 8 bases from V and 0 bases from J, leaving 9 bases between. The germline V gene encodes CDR1 SGDLS and CDR2 YYNGEE. In DNA form, the CDR3 reads TGTGCCAGTGCGGGGAGCTCCTACAATGAGCAGTTCTTC. Its protein product is CASAGSSYNEQFF. Drawing the rest from reference TRBV9 and TRBJ2-1, the complete variable domain is DSGVTQTPKHLITATGQRVTLRCSPRSGDLSVYWYQQSLDQGLQFLIQYYNGEERAKGNILERFSAQQFPDLHSELNLSSLELGDSALYFCASAGSSYNEQFFGPGTRLTVL.